The 19 T cell receptor beta chains listed next were all sequenced from one sample in a study of blood T cell repertoires in COVID-19 (dated by TCRdb to 2018 to 2020). The protocol used for the library was the immunoSEQ multiplex PCR assay. Imported from immuneACCESS, the table was reduced by TCRdb to in-frame sequences with V and J called. These copies leave out some clones; in studies compared against another copy, an unresolved V gene accounts for under half, and the cause of the remainder is not known. This sample has over 200,000 clones in its table, and about 90% of those were observed once. Together, the top ten hold approximately 3.3% of the sample. Sequencing was done on a sample of PBMCs or T cells enriched from blood (not recorded which). These receptors were collected from a woman in her forties or fifties in a cohort exposed to, infected with or recovered from COVID-19 (not recorded which).

The chain couples TRBV7-2 to TRBJ1-2, with D possibly matching TRBD1 (6 bases). CDR3 length: 15 amino acids. Germline values: CDR1 SGHTA, CDR2 FQGNSA. V dropped 5 bases and J dropped 4 bases, with 17 bases sitting between them. CDR3 nucleotides: TGTGCCAGCAGCCCGATTGTGACAGGTCTCTATGGCTACACCTTC. Its translation is CASSPIVTGLYGYTF.

The rearrangement links TRBV18 to TRBJ1-2; 7 bases agree with TRBD1. Germline CDR1 and CDR2: KGHSH and LQKENI. The V gene end was trimmed by 3 bases and the J gene end by 4 bases; junction bases not matched to a gene: 2. The CDR3 spans 13 residues. CDR3 sequence reads: CASSPGTVYGYTF. For the CDR3, the DNA is TGTGCCAGCTCACCCGGGACAGTCTATGGCTACACCTTC.

This chain connects TRBV11-2 to TRBJ1-2; weak D call: TRBD1 (5 bases). Trimming removed 4 bases from V and 4 bases from J, with 16 bases in between. This CDR3 region has 15 residues. Germline V CDR1 and CDR2: SGHAT, FQNNGV. CDR3 protein: CASSSLRVKGYGYTF. DNA of the CDR3: TGTGCCAGCAGCTCCCTCAGGGTTAAAGGCTATGGCTACACCTTC.

Note on this clone: A read error may produce the germline difference seen at one junction end. The genes are TRBV9 and TRBJ1-2, with 8 nucleotides matching TRBD1. This CDR3 spans 13 amino acids. Germline V gene lookup returns CDR1 SGDLS and CDR2 YYNGEE. CDR3 sequence (DNA): TGTGCCAGCAGCGGTGAAATGGAGGGGGACAGGTCCTTC. Residues: CASSGEMEGDRSF. Full variable domain (outside the CDR3, taken from reference TRBV9 and TRBJ1-2): DSGVTQTPKHLITATGQRVTLRCSPRSGDLSVYWYQQSLDQGLQFLIQYYNGEERAKGNILERFSAQQFPDLHSELNLSSLELGDSALYFCASSGEMEGDRSFGSGTRLTVV.

This clone was detected only a few times. The rearrangement links TRBV7-2 to TRBJ2-7; the D is unclear. The V and J ends lost 5 bases and 0 bases respectively, with 14 bases between them. The CDR3 is made up of 15 amino acids. CDR1 is SGHTA, CDR2 FQGNSA, per germline. Here the CDR3 reads CASSAAGTYSYEQYF. The CDR3 DNA sequence: TGTGCCAGCAGCGCCGCAGGTACTTACTCCTACGAGCAGTACTTC. Full variable domain (rest looked up from reference TRBV7-2 and TRBJ2-7): GAGVSQSPSNKVTEKGKDVELRCDPISGHTALYWYRQSLGQGLEFLIYFQGNSAPDKSGLPSDRFSAERTGGSVSTLTIQRTQQEDSAVYLCASSAAGTYSYEQYFGPGTRLTVT.

The rearrangement joins TRBV10-3 to TRBJ2-2; TRBD2 matches at 11 bases. J lost 4 bases, V lost 6 bases, and 4 bases had no gene match. CDR3 length: 15 amino acids. The V gene's germline CDR1 is ENHRY and CDR2 SYGVKD. The CDR3 spells CAIRRLAGGTGELFF. Here the CDR3 DNA reads TGTGCCATCAGGCGTCTAGCGGGGGGCACCGGGGAGCTGTTTTTT.

The chain recombines TRBV11-2 with TRBJ1-2, with D perhaps matching TRBD1 (5 bases). In germline, CDR1 is SGHAT, CDR2 FQNNGV. The CDR3 length is 13 residues. V gave up 4 bases and J gave up 4 bases, with 10 bases separating them. This CDR3 reads CASSSDRSYGYTF. DNA of the CDR3: TGTGCCAGCAGCTCCGACAGATCCTATGGCTACACCTTC.

This sequence joins TRBV6-5 and TRBJ1-6, with D uncertain. Trimming shortened V by 6 bases and J by 3 bases, and 9 bases separated the two germline ends. Per germline, CDR1 MNHEY and CDR2 SVGAGI. This CDR3 comprises 14 residues. CDR3 in DNA: TGTGCCAGCAGCCGCCGGGGCTATAATTCACCCCTCCACTTT. The encoded protein is CASSRRGYNSPLHF.

The rearrangement joins TRBV25-1 to TRBJ1-1; no clear D gene. Trimming took off 5 bases at V and 5 bases at J, with 15 bases between the two ends. The CDR3 sequence is 14 residues long. CDR1 is MGHDK, CDR2 SYGVNS, per germline. The CDR3 DNA reads TGTGCCAGCAGTAACGGAGCTGGGAGGACTGAAGCTTTCTTT. Its translation is CASSNGAGRTEAFF. The variable domain in full, with the rest retrieved from reference TRBV25-1 and TRBJ1-1, is EADIYQTPRYLVIGTGKKITLECSQTMGHDKMYWYQQDPGMELHLIHYSYGVNSTEKGDLSSESTVSRIRTEHFPLTLESARPSHTSQYLCASSNGAGRTEAFFGQGTRLTVV.

The CDR3 bases are TGTGCCAGCAGCTTAGTCGCGGGGAACACTGAAGCTTTCTTT. Translating gives CASSLVAGNTEAFF. The chain is built from TRBV7-9 and TRBJ1-1; no clear D. The germline V gene encodes CDR1 SEHNR and CDR2 FQNEAQ (reference sequence). This CDR3 comprises 14 residues. Trimming shortened V by 1 base and J by 1 base, and 7 bases separated the two germline ends.

V gene TRBV7-3 combines with J gene TRBJ2-1; perhaps TRBD2 as D (5 bases). In germline, CDR1 is SGHTA, CDR2 FQGTGA. V was trimmed by 1 base and J by 4 bases, leaving 14 bases between them. The CDR3 consists of 16 residues. CDR3 in amino acids: CASSLNGPGIYNEQFF. For the CDR3, the DNA is TGTGCCAGCAGCTTAAATGGGCCGGGAATATACAATGAGCAGTTCTTC.

This chain joins TRBV24-1 and TRBJ2-7; possible D gene TRBD1, 5 bases. The CDR3 has 13 amino acids. Germline V gene lookup returns CDR1 KGHDR and CDR2 SFDVKD. V was pared by 7 bases and J by 2 bases, with 11 bases between. The CDR3, as DNA: TGTGCCACCAGCACGGACACCACCTACGAGCAGTACTTC. Translated, it gives CATSTDTTYEQYF.

The chain uses TRBV5-6 and TRBJ2-2; TRBD2 is a possible D gene (5 bases). The CDR3 contains 16 residues. Looked up from germline, CDR1 is SGHDT and CDR2 is YYEEEE. Trimming took off 0 bases at V and 0 bases at J, with 9 bases between the two ends. CDR3 sequence reads: CASSLGGLANTGELFF. The CDR3 DNA sequence: TGTGCCAGCAGCTTGGGAGGACTTGCGAACACCGGGGAGCTGTTTTTT.

This chain connects TRBV30 to TRBJ2-3; 11 nucleotides align to TRBD1. The CDR3 totals 14 residues. J gave up 6 bases and V 2 bases, and 4 bases lay outside the gene matches. Per the germline V gene, CDR1 is GTSNPN and CDR2 is SVGIG (reference sequence). The CDR3 DNA sequence: TGTGCCTGGAGTCGGACAGGGGGCATGGATACGCAGTATTTT. This translates into CAWSRTGGMDTQYF. The full variable domain, completed using reference TRBV30 and TRBJ2-3, is SQTIHQWPATLVQPVGSPLSLECTVEGTSNPNLYWYRQAAGRGLQLLFYSVGIGQISSEVPQNLSASRPQDRQFILSSKKLLLSDSGFYLCAWSRTGGMDTQYFGPGTRLTVL.

The J gene is TRBJ1-2, the V gene TRBV30; 11 bases are a match to TRBD1. The V segment lost 4 bases and the J segment 0 bases; nucleotides outside the gene matches: 10. Germline CDR1 reads GTSNPN; CDR2 reads SVGIG (reference sequence). The CDR3 is made up of 17 amino acids. The CDR3 region is CAWNSRDRGWTNYGYTF. The DNA of the CDR3 is TGTGCCTGGAACTCCCGGGACAGGGGGTGGACTAACTATGGCTACACCTTC. Supplemented by reference TRBV30 and TRBJ1-2, the full variable domain reads SQTIHQWPATLVQPVGSPLSLECTVEGTSNPNLYWYRQAAGRGLQLLFYSVGIGQISSEVPQNLSASRPQDRQFILSSKKLLLSDSGFYLCAWNSRDRGWTNYGYTFGSGTRLTVV.

The CDR3 region is CASSTRGTASEGVEQYF. CDR3 nucleotide sequence: TGTGCCAGTAGTACCCGGGGGACAGCGTCCGAGGGAGTGGAGCAGTACTTC. This chain uses TRBV19 with TRBJ2-7; D may be TRBD1 (7 bases). CDR1 and CDR2 (germline): LNHDA, SQIVND (reference sequence). The CDR3 sequence is 17 residues long. V lost 4 bases to trimming and J lost 7 bases, with 26 bases between them.

The rearrangement links TRBV4-2 to TRBJ2-3; a weak D match, TRBD2 (6 bases). The CDR3 runs 19 residues. Germline CDR1 is LGHNA and CDR2 is YNFKEQ. Trimming left V 4 bases short and J 0 bases short, with 23 bases between. CDR3 loop: CASSPPRRGLVVSTDTQYF. CDR3 coding DNA: TGTGCCAGCAGCCCGCCCCGGAGGGGCCTTGTCGTAAGCACAGATACGCAGTATTTT.

The chain uses TRBV11-2 and TRBJ2-7, with 7 bases lining up with TRBD1. Germline V gives CDR1 SGHAT, CDR2 FQNNGV. CDR3 length: 18 amino acids. V was clipped by 5 bases and J by 3 bases; unmatched bases: 19. DNA for the CDR3: TGTGCCAGCAGCCTAAGATATGGGACACCGAACAGGGGCTACGAGCAGTACTTC. Translating gives CASSLRYGTPNRGYEQYF.

This chain links TRBV6-5 with TRBJ2-2; possibly TRBD2 for D (5 bases). Per the germline V gene, CDR1 is MNHEY and CDR2 is SVGAGI. The V and J ends lost 8 bases and 4 bases respectively, with 8 bases between them. The CDR3 consists of 12 residues. DNA of the CDR3: TGTGCCAGCCGGAGGCGCACCGGGGAGCTGTTTTTT. The encoded protein is CASRRRTGELFF.